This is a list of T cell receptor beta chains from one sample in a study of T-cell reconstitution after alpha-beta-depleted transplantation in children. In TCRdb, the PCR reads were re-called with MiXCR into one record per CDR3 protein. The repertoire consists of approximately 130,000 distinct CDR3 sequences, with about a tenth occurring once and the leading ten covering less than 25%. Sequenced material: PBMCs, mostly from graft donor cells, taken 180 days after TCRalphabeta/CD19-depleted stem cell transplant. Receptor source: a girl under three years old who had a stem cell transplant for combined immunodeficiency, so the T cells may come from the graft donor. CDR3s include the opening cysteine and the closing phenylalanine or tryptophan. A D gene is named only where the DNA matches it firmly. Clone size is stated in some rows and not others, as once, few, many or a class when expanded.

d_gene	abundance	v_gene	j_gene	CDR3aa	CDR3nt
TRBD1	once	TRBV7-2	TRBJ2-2	CASSFSGTGDTGELFF	TGTGCCAGCAGCTTCTCCGGGACAGGTGACACCGGGGAGCTGTTTTTT
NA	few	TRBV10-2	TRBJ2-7	CASSGWQGSYEQYF	TGCGCCAGCAGTGGTTGGCAGGGATCCTACGAGCAGTACTTC
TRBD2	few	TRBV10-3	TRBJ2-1	CAIRGLAGTGEQFF	TGTGCCATCAGGGGTCTAGCGGGGACGGGTGAGCAGTTCTTC
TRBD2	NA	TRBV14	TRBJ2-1	CASSHRLAGKTYNEQFF	TGTGCCAGCAGCCATCGACTAGCGGGGAAGACCTACAATGAGCAGTTCTTC
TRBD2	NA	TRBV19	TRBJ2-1	CASSHSGGAINEQFF	TGTGCCAGTAGCCATAGCGGGGGGGCCATAAATGAGCAGTTCTTC
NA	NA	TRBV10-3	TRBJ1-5	CAIRPGGQPQHF	TGTGCCATCAGACCCGGTGGCCAGCCCCAGCATTTT
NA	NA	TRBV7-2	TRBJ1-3	CASSLGMGTSSGNTIYF	TGTGCCAGCAGCTTAGGAATGGGGACAAGCTCTGGAAACACCATATATTTT
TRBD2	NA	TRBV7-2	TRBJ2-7	CASSLGAGDEYEQYF	TGTGCCAGCAGCTTAGGAGCGGGAGATGAATACGAGCAGTACTTC
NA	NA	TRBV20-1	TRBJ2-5	CSARDKGGNLETQYF	TGCAGTGCTAGAGATAAAGGGGGGAACTTAGAGACCCAGTACTTC
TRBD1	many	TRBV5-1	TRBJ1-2	CASSEGTARFGYTF	TGCGCCAGCAGCGAGGGGACAGCCCGGTTTGGCTACACCTTC
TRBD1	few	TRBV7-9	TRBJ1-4	CASSLQGGNEKLFF	TGTGCCAGCAGTCTACAGGGGGGTAATGAAAAACTGTTTTTT
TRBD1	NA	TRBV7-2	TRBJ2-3	CASSSGGGTDTQYF	TGTGCCAGCAGTTCAGGGGGCGGGACAGATACGCAGTATTTT
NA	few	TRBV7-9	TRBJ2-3	CASSSPRFGTDTQYF	TGTGCCAGCAGCTCCCCCCGGTTTGGCACAGATACGCAGTATTTT
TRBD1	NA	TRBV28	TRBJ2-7	CASSLLVGTGFDEQYF	TGTGCCAGCAGTTTATTGGTCGGGACAGGGTTCGACGAGCAGTACTTC
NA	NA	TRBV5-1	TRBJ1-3	CASSFVGGENTIYF	TGCGCCAGCAGCTTCGTGGGGGGCGAGAACACCATATATTTT
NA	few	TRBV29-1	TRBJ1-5	CSVGEGQPQHF	TGCAGCGTTGGGGAGGGTCAGCCCCAGCATTTT